This T cell receptor (beta chain) was sequenced during a study of PD-1 blockade in classical Hodgkin lymphoma. Study-level findings and limits: Whereas CD4+ TCR diversity had risen significantly by C4D1, CD8+ TCR diversity had not.

The CDR3 has 11 residues. Germline V CDR1 and CDR2: MNHEY, SVGAGI. Trimming stripped 11 bases from V and 2 bases from J, with 10 bases between. Some clones are missing from TCRdb's copy, which holds only in-frame ones; the method was immunoSEQ multiplex PCR. The table lists 20,000 or so clones, approximately 84% of them singletons, with under 7.5% in the top ten. Of note for this clone: Antigen specificity is unknown.

All patients relapsed after autologous stem cell transplantation, and brentuximab vedotin exposure varied. The specimen was peripheral blood mononuclear cells (PBMCs), collected at baseline. This receptor was identified in a human donor with classical Hodgkin lymphoma. The rearrangement links TRBV6-5 to TRBJ2-7; D gene unclear. The CDR3 protein is CAAKSAYEQYF. The CDR3 DNA reads as TGTGCCGCGAAATCAGCCTACGAGCAGTACTTC.